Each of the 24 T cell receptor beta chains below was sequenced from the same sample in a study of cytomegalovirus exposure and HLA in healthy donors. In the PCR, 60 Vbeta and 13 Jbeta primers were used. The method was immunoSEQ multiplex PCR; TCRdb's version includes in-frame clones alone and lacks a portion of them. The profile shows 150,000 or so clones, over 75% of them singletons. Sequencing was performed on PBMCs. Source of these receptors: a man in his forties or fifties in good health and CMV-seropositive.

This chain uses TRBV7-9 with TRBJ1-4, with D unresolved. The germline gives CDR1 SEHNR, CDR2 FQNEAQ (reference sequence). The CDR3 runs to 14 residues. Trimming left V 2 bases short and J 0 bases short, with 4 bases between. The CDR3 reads CASSLHATNEKLFF. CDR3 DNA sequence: TGTGCCAGCAGCTTACATGCAACTAATGAAAAACTGTTTTTT.

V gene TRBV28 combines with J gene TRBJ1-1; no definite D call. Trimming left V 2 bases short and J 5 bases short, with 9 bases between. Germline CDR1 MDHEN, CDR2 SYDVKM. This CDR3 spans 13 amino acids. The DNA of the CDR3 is TGTGCCAGCAGTTTAGCGGGTTGGACTGAAGCTTTCTTT. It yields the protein CASSLAGWTEAFF.

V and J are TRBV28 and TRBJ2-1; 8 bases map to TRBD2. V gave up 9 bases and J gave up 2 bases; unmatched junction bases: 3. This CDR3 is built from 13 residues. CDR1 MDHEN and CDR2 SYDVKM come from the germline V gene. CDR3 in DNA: TGTGCCAGTAGTAGCGGGGCCTACAATGAGCAGTTCTTC. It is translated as CASSSGAYNEQFF.

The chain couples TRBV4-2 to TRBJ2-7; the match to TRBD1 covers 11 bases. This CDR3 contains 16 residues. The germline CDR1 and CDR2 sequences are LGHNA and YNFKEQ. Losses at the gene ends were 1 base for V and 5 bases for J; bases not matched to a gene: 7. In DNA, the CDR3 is TGTGCCAGCAGCCAAGTTGCCGGACAGGGGGCCCACGAGCAGTACTTC. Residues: CASSQVAGQGAHEQYF.

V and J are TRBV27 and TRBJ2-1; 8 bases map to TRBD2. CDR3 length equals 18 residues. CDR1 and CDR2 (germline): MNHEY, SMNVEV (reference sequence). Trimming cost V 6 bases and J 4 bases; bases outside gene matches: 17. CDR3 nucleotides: TGTGCCAGCAGAGCCGGAGCGGGCGGGGGGCCCACATACAATGAGCAGTTCTTC. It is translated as CASRAGAGGGPTYNEQFF.

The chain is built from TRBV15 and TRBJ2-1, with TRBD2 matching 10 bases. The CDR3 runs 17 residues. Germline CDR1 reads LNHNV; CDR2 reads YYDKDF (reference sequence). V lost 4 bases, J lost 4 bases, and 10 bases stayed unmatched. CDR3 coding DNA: TGTGCCACCAGCATTAAGGTAGCGGGAGGCCATTACAATGAGCAGTTCTTC. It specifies CATSIKVAGGHYNEQFF. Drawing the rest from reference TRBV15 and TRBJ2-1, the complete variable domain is DAMVIQNPRYQVTQFGKPVTLSCSQTLNHNVMYWYQQKSSQAPKLLFHYYDKDFNNEADTPDNFQSRRPNTSFCFLDIRSPGLGDTAMYLCATSIKVAGGHYNEQFFGPGTRLTVL.

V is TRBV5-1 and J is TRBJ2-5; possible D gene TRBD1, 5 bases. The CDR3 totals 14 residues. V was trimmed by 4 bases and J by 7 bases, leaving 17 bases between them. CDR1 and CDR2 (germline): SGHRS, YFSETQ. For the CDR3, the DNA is TGCGCCAGCAGCCCCGGCGGCAGGGCAGGGACCCAGTACTTC. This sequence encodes CASSPGGRAGTQYF.

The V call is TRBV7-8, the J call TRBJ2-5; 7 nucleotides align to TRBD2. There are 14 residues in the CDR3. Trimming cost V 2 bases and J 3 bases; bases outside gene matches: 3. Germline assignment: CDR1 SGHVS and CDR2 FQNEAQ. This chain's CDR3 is CASSLRRGEETQYF. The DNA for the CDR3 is TGTGCCAGCAGCTTAAGACGGGGGGAAGAGACCCAGTACTTC.

The CDR3: CASSSRQVNNSPLHF. The CDR3 DNA follows: TGTGCCAGCAGCTCCCGACAGGTCAATAATTCACCCCTCCACTTT. The chain links TRBV7-2 to TRBJ1-6; maybe TRBD1 (6 bases). This CDR3 spans 15 amino acids. Germline V gene data show CDR1 as SGHTA and CDR2 as FQGNSA. The V end lost 4 bases, the J end lost 5 bases, and 12 bases lay between the germline ends.

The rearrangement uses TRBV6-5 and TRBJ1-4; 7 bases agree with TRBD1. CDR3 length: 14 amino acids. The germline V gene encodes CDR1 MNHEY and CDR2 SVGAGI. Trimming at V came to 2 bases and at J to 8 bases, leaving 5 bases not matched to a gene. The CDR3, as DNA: TGTGCCAGCAGTTACGACAGGGTCGTCGAAAAACTGTTTTTT. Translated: CASSYDRVVEKLFF.

The CDR3, as DNA: TGTGCCACCAGCAGTCCTTGGACGGACTATTTTCGTGGCTATGGCTACACCTTC. Its translation: CATSSPWTDYFRGYGYTF. The rearrangement links TRBV15 to TRBJ1-2; D is ambiguous. This CDR3 is 18 amino acids long. Germline-derived CDR1 and CDR2 are LNHNV and YYDKDF (reference sequence). V was trimmed by 3 bases and J by 4 bases, leaving 24 bases between them.

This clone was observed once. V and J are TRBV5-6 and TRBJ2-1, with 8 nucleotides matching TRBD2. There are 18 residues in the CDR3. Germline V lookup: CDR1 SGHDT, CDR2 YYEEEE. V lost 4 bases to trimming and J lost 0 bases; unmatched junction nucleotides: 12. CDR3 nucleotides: TGTGCCAGCAGCGGCTTGGGGAAGCGGGGGAGCTCCTACAATGAGCAGTTCTTC. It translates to CASSGLGKRGSSYNEQFF.

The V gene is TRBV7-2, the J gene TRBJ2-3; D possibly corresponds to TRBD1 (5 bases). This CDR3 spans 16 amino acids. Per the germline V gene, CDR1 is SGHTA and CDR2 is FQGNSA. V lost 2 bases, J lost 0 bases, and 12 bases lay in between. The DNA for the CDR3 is TGTGCCAGCAGCTTAAGGCGACAGTCTAGCACAGATACGCAGTATTTT. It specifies CASSLRRQSSTDTQYF.

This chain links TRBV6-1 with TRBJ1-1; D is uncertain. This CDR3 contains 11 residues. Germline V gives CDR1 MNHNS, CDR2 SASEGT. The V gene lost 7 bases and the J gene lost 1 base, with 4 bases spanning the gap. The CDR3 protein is CASKQNTEAFF. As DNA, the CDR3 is TGTGCCAGCAAACAGAACACTGAAGCTTTCTTT.

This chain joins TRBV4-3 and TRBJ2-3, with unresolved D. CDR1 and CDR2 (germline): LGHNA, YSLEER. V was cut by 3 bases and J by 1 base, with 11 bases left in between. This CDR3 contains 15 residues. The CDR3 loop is CASSHHQTRTDTQYF. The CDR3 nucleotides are TGCGCCAGCAGCCATCACCAAACTCGCACAGATACGCAGTATTTT.

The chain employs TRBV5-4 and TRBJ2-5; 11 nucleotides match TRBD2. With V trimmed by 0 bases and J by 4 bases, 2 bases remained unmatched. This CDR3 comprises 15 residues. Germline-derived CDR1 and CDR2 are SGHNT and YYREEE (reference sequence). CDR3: CASSLVAGGPETQYF. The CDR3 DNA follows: TGTGCCAGCAGCTTGGTAGCGGGAGGGCCAGAGACCCAGTACTTC.

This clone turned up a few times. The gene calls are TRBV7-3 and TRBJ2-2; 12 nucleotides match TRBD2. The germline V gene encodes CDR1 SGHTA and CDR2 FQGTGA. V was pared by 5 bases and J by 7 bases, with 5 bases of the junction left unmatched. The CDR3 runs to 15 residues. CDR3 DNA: TGTGCCAGCAGCCCCCTAGCGGGGGGGCTCGGGGAGCTGTTTTTT. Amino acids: CASSPLAGGLGELFF.

The CDR3 protein is CASSLGVAGYSEQYF. The CDR3 DNA sequence: TGTGCCAGCAGCTTAGGGGTAGCGGGGTACTCCGAGCAGTACTTC. The rearrangement joins TRBV7-2 to TRBJ2-7; 8 nucleotides line up with TRBD2. This CDR3 has 15 residues. Germline loops: CDR1 SGHTA, CDR2 FQGNSA. The junction had 8 bases not matched to a gene; V was cut back by 1 base and J by 6 bases. The full variable domain, with the rest looked up from reference TRBV7-2 and TRBJ2-7, is GAGVSQSPSNKVTEKGKDVELRCDPISGHTALYWYRQSLGQGLEFLIYFQGNSAPDKSGLPSDRFSAERTGGSVSTLTIQRTQQEDSAVYLCASSLGVAGYSEQYFGPGTRLTVT.

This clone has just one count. CDR3 protein: CASSRGTGHMNTEAFF. The CDR3 bases are TGTGCCAGCAGCCGGGGGACAGGGCATATGAACACTGAAGCTTTCTTT. V usage is TRBV7-6 and J usage is TRBJ1-1, with 9 positions matching TRBD1. CDR3 length: 16 residues. V dropped 5 bases and J dropped 0; count of bases not matched to a gene: 7. CDR1 and CDR2 (germline): SGHVS, FNYEAQ.

The CDR3 region has the DNA TGTGCCAGTACCGCGACAGGTACTAGCTATGGCTACACCTTC. It is translated as CASTATGTSYGYTF. The rearrangement links TRBV19 to TRBJ1-2; tentatively, D is TRBD1 (6 bases). The CDR3 runs 14 residues. Trimming stripped 7 bases from V and 4 bases from J, with 16 bases between. CDR1 and CDR2 from the germline V gene are LNHDA and SQIVND (reference sequence).

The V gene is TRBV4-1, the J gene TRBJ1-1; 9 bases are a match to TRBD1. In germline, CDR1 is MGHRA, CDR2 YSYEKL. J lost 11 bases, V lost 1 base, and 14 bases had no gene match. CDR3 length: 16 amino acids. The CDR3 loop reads CASSQAMLPDRGDAFF. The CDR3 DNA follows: TGCGCCAGCAGCCAAGCTATGTTGCCGGACAGGGGAGACGCTTTCTTT.

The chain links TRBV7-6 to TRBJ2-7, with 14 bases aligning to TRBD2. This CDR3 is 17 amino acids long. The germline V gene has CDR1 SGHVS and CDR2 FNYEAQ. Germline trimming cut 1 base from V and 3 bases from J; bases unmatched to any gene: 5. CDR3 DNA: TGTGCCAGCAGCTTAGGACTAGCGGGAGGGGGGTACTACGAGCAGTACTTC. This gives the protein CASSLGLAGGGYYEQYF.

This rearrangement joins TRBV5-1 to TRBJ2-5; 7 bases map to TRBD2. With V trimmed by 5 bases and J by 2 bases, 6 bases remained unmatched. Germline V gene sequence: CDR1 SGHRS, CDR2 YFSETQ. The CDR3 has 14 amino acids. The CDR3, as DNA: TGCGCCAGCAGTGGGGGAGGGCCTCAAGAGACCCAGTACTTC. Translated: CASSGGGPQETQYF.

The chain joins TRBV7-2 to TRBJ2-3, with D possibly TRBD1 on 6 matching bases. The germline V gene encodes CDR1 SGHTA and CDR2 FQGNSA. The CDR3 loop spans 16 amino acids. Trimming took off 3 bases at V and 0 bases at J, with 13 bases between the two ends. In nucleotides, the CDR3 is TGTGCCAGCAGCTTTTGGGGGCGGGTTAGCACAGATACGCAGTATTTT. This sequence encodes CASSFWGRVSTDTQYF.